Shown below are 32 T cell receptor beta chains from a single sample sequenced in a study of chemoradiotherapy in HPV16-positive cancers. Sequenced by immunoSEQ multiplex PCR; TCRdb stores in-frame clones only, minus some. The table lists 40,000 to 65,000 clones, roughly 90% of them singletons. Source: blood, taken from a patient who underwent chemoradiotherapy. The receptors come from a human donor with HPV-associated anogenital cancer.

The chain couples TRBV11-2 to TRBJ1-4, with a tentative D call TRBD1 (6 bases). V lost 1 base and J 3 bases, leaving 15 bases between the germline ends. This CDR3 spans 17 amino acids. The germline V gene has CDR1 SGHAT and CDR2 FQNNGV. For the CDR3, the DNA is TGTGCCAGCAGCTTAGCCGTCAGGGCAGGGGCTAATGAAAAACTGTTTTTT. It encodes CASSLAVRAGANEKLFF.

This clone has a single count. The V and J genes are TRBV10-2 and TRBJ2-5, with a weak D call TRBD1 (6 bases). With 0 bases removed from V and 3 bases from J, the gap between germline ends came to 8 bases. Per the germline V gene, CDR1 is WSHSY and CDR2 is SAAADI. CDR3 length: 14 residues. For the CDR3, the DNA is TGCGCCAGCAGTGAGTCCTGGACAGAAGAGACCCAGTACTTC. Amino acids: CASSESWTEETQYF.

The genes are TRBV27 and TRBJ2-7, with D possibly being TRBD1 (5 bases). Germline V gives CDR1 MNHEY, CDR2 SMNVEV (reference sequence). This CDR3 region has 14 residues. V was pared by 2 bases and J by 7 bases, with 15 bases between. CDR3 residues: CASSLGPQGREQYF. For the CDR3, the DNA is TGTGCCAGCAGTTTAGGTCCCCAGGGCAGGGAGCAGTACTTC.

This clone was seen only once. The rearrangement links TRBV19 to TRBJ1-1; D call uncertain. This CDR3 contains 15 residues. CDR1 is LNHDA and CDR2 is SQIVND in the germline V gene (reference sequence). The V and J ends lost 7 bases and 1 base respectively, with 16 bases between them. CDR3: CASTTDRWTNTEAFF. The CDR3 coding sequence is TGTGCCAGTACTACGGACCGATGGACGAACACTGAAGCTTTCTTT.

This chain connects TRBV7-8 to TRBJ1-5; the D gene is possibly TRBD1 (5 bases). Germline-derived CDR1 and CDR2 are SGHVS and FQNEAQ. CDR3 length equals 15 residues. Trimming removed 4 bases at V and 9 bases at J, with 19 bases between. CDR3: CASSSPVGGGGPQHF. CDR3 in DNA: TGTGCCAGCAGCTCACCTGTAGGCGGCGGGGGGCCCCAGCATTTT.

The chain recombines TRBV9 with TRBJ1-6; D is possibly TRBD1 (5 bases). V was cut by 0 bases and J by 8 bases, with 6 bases left in between. Germline CDR1 reads SGDLS; CDR2 reads YYNGEE. The CDR3 runs to 13 residues. The CDR3 spells CASSVAGDSPLHF. The CDR3 bases are TGTGCCAGCAGCGTAGCGGGGGATTCACCCCTCCACTTT.

The chain carries TRBV27 and TRBJ2-7, with TRBD2 matching over 8 bases. V lost 4 bases to trimming and J lost 5 bases; unmatched junction nucleotides: 7. The CDR3 extends over 14 amino acids. Germline CDR1 reads MNHEY; CDR2 reads SMNVEV (reference sequence). This CDR3 reads CASSYSGSSDEQYF. In DNA, the CDR3 is TGTGCCAGCAGTTACAGCGGGAGCTCGGACGAGCAGTACTTC.

The rearrangement joins TRBV7-6 to TRBJ1-1, with D unresolved. In germline, CDR1 is SGHVS, CDR2 FNYEAQ. The length of the CDR3 is 18 residues. Trimming took 1 base from V and 0 from J, leaving 18 bases between them. The CDR3 spells CASSLDPERRVMNTEAFF. CDR3 bases: TGTGCCAGCAGCTTAGACCCCGAGCGCAGAGTCATGAACACTGAAGCTTTCTTT.

This rearrangement joins TRBV2 to TRBJ2-5, with 8 bases fitting TRBD2. Trimming removed 0 bases from V and 4 bases from J; junction bases left unmatched: 4. The germline gives CDR1 SNHLY, CDR2 FYNNEI. This CDR3 region has 15 residues. CDR3: CASSEARGVRETQYF. The CDR3 region has the DNA TGTGCCAGCAGTGAAGCGCGGGGGGTACGAGAGACCCAGTACTTC.

This sequence joins TRBV21-1 and TRBJ1-2; TRBD1, the D gene given by the table, was not confirmed from the DNA. TRBV21-1 is flagged as a pseudogene. The CDR3 extends over 19 amino acids. The CDR3 is CASTTNRGEGSICTYGYTF. The DNA of the CDR3 is TGTGCCAGCACCACAAATAGGGGTGAAGGGTCGATATGTACTTATGGCTACACCTTC.

This clone has only one observation. The rearrangement uses TRBV4-3 and TRBJ2-3; 8 bases fit TRBD2. J was trimmed by 2 bases and V by 4 bases; bases with no gene match: 14. The CDR3 totals 18 residues. Germline V lookup: CDR1 LGHNA, CDR2 YSLEER. This chain's CDR3 is CASSLHSGGSRATDTQYF. Written as DNA, the CDR3 is TGCGCCAGCAGCCTCCACTCGGGGGGGAGCAGGGCCACAGATACGCAGTATTTT.

This sequence joins TRBV7-2 and TRBJ2-3, with 8 nucleotides matching TRBD2. The trim removed 4 bases at V and 4 bases at J, leaving 10 bases unmatched. This CDR3 contains 16 residues. CDR1 is SGHTA, CDR2 FQGNSA, per germline. This CDR3 reads CASSSLYGGAADTQYF. The CDR3, as DNA: TGTGCCAGCAGCTCCTTGTACGGGGGGGCGGCAGATACGCAGTATTTT.

J is TRBJ2-7 and V is TRBV2; no definite D call. The CDR3 is made up of 11 amino acids. Germline CDR1 and CDR2: SNHLY and FYNNEI. Trimming removed 3 bases at V and 3 bases at J, with 3 bases between. In DNA, the CDR3 is TGTGCCAGCAGTGACCACTACGAGCAGTACTTC. It codes for CASSDHYEQYF.

This chain uses TRBV29-1 with TRBJ1-1; D is unresolved. There are 11 residues in the CDR3. Germline V gene lookup returns CDR1 SQVTM and CDR2 ANQGSEA. V gave up 7 bases and J gave up 0 bases, with 6 bases separating them. The CDR3 coding sequence is TGCAGCGGTGGGGTGAACACTGAAGCTTTCTTT. It is translated as CSGGVNTEAFF. The full variable domain, its missing parts supplied by reference TRBV29-1 and TRBJ1-1, is SAVISQKPSRDICQRGTSLTIQCQVDSQVTMMFWYRQQPGQSLTLIATANQGSEATYESGFVIDKFPISRPNLTFSTLTVSNMSPEDSSIYLCSGGVNTEAFFGQGTRLTVV.

The J gene is TRBJ2-7, the V gene TRBV11-2, with 12 bases fitting TRBD2. V lost 0 bases, J lost 3 bases, and 3 bases stayed unmatched. The CDR3 length is 16 residues. CDR1 is SGHAT, CDR2 FQNNGV, per germline. CDR3 in amino acids: CASSLDTLAGGYEQYF. CDR3 sequence (DNA): TGTGCCAGCAGCTTAGACACACTAGCGGGGGGCTACGAGCAGTACTTC.

This chain connects TRBV5-1 to TRBJ2-2; TRBD2 is a possible D gene (5 bases). Trimming left V 6 bases short and J 0 bases short, with 15 bases between. Germline V CDR1 and CDR2: SGHRS, YFSETQ. There are 16 residues in the CDR3. The CDR3 region is CASTRASRSNTGELFF. The DNA for the CDR3 is TGCGCCAGCACTAGGGCTAGCCGATCGAACACCGGGGAGCTGTTTTTT.

This sequence joins TRBV19 and TRBJ2-7; D is unresolved. Between the trimmed V and J ends, which lost 0 bases and 7 bases, there was a span of 13 bases. CDR1 LNHDA and CDR2 SQIVND come from the germline V gene (reference sequence). The CDR3 has 14 residues. For the CDR3, the DNA is TGTGCCAGTAGTATAGATAGGACGATCTCTGAGCAGTACTTC. Its protein product is CASSIDRTISEQYF.

CDR3 amino acids: CASSQEERLAGVLGELFF. The CDR3 DNA sequence: TGTGCCAGCAGCCAAGAAGAGAGACTAGCGGGGGTCCTCGGGGAGCTGTTTTTT. The genes are TRBV4-2 and TRBJ2-2, with 12 bases lining up with TRBD2. There are 18 residues in the CDR3. The germline gives CDR1 LGHNA, CDR2 YNFKEQ. V dropped 0 bases and J dropped 7; count of bases not matched to a gene: 9.

The rearrangement joins TRBV9 to TRBJ2-2, with D tentatively TRBD1 or TRBD2 (5 bases each). The CDR3 covers 14 residues. The germline V gene has CDR1 SGDLS and CDR2 YYNGEE. V lost 0 bases and J 3 bases, leaving 6 bases between the germline ends. The CDR3 is CASSVGGDTGELFF. The CDR3 DNA reads as TGTGCCAGCAGCGTAGGAGGGGACACCGGGGAGCTGTTTTTT.

V gene TRBV9 combines with J gene TRBJ2-5; D could derive from TRBD1 or TRBD2 (5 bases each). The V and J ends lost 0 bases and 5 bases respectively, with 11 bases between them. Germline assignment: CDR1 SGDLS and CDR2 YYNGEE. The CDR3 is made up of 14 amino acids. CDR3 loop: CASSVAGRGETQYF. DNA of the CDR3: TGTGCCAGCAGCGTAGCGGGGCGAGGGGAGACCCAGTACTTC.

This chain connects TRBV9 to TRBJ2-1; D perhaps matches TRBD2 (5 bases). The germline gives CDR1 SGDLS, CDR2 YYNGEE. The CDR3 is made up of 13 amino acids. Trimming cost V 4 bases and J 8 bases, with 13 bases left between them. CDR3 loop: CASSLLIGDEQFF. The CDR3 coding sequence is TGTGCCAGCAGCCTCTTAATCGGGGATGAGCAGTTCTTC.

The chain joins TRBV19 to TRBJ2-7, with 7 bases lining up with TRBD2. CDR3 length equals 14 residues. Germline lookup yields CDR1 LNHDA and CDR2 SQIVND (reference sequence). Trimming took 5 bases from V and 1 from J; bases not matched to a gene: 5. The CDR3 spells CASSPLAGSYEQYF. The CDR3 region has the DNA TGTGCCAGTAGTCCGTTAGCGGGTTCCTACGAGCAGTACTTC.

V is TRBV30 and J is TRBJ2-7, with unresolved D. The CDR3 extends over 12 amino acids. Germline lookup yields CDR1 GTSNPN and CDR2 SVGIG (reference sequence). Trimming shortened V by 5 bases and J by 3 bases, and 11 bases separated the two germline ends. This CDR3 is CAWSRWGYEQYF. The CDR3 DNA follows: TGTGCCTGGTCAAGGTGGGGCTACGAGCAGTACTTC. The full variable domain, its missing parts supplied by reference TRBV30 and TRBJ2-7, is SQTIHQWPATLVQPVGSPLSLECTVEGTSNPNLYWYRQAAGRGLQLLFYSVGIGQISSEVPQNLSASRPQDRQFILSSKKLLLSDSGFYLCAWSRWGYEQYFGPGTRLTVT.

This clone was observed a single time. The CDR3 sequence: CASSPNTDTQYF. The CDR3 DNA is TGTGCCAGCAGCCCCAACACAGATACGCAGTATTTT. The chain couples TRBV7-8 to TRBJ2-3; D remains ambiguous. Germline V gene data show CDR1 as SGHVS and CDR2 as FQNEAQ. The CDR3 sequence is 12 residues long. The V end lost 5 bases, the J end lost 2 bases, and 5 bases lay between the germline ends.

The gene calls are TRBV9 and TRBJ2-7; a possible D gene is TRBD1 (5 bases). V lost 3 bases and J 6 bases, leaving 19 bases between the germline ends. This CDR3 spans 15 amino acids. Germline assignment: CDR1 SGDLS and CDR2 YYNGEE. The CDR3 DNA sequence: TGTGCCAGCAGCGGTGGACATACAGAATCCCCCGAGCAGTACTTC. This encodes CASSGGHTESPEQYF.

The V call is TRBV5-1, the J call TRBJ2-7; no clear D. CDR3 length: 14 residues. Trimming pared 4 bases from V and 5 bases from J, leaving 16 bases between. Germline V CDR1 and CDR2: SGHRS, YFSETQ. The CDR3 DNA follows: TGCGCCAGCAGCCCCCGGACGGGTCCCAACGAGCAGTACTTC. Translating it yields CASSPRTGPNEQYF.

The chain joins TRBV25-1 to TRBJ1-1, with D unresolved. Trimming removed 2 bases from V and 4 bases from J, with 11 bases in between. Germline CDR1 is MGHDK and CDR2 is SYGVNS. This CDR3 has 14 residues. CDR3 coding DNA: TGTGCCAGCAGTGAAAATAGGGAAAGCACTGAAGCTTTCTTT. Translated, it gives CASSENRESTEAFF.

The chain couples TRBV7-2 to TRBJ1-3, with TRBD1 as a possible D gene (5 bases). CDR1 is SGHTA, CDR2 FQGNSA, per germline. The CDR3 totals 14 residues. The V gene lost 5 bases and the J gene lost 4 bases, with 12 bases spanning the gap. CDR3 loop: CASSGGVRGNTIYF. The DNA for the CDR3 is TGTGCCAGCAGCGGGGGGGTACGCGGAAACACCATATATTTT. The entire variable domain, with the rest obtained from reference TRBV7-2 and TRBJ1-3, is as follows: GAGVSQSPSNKVTEKGKDVELRCDPISGHTALYWYRQSLGQGLEFLIYFQGNSAPDKSGLPSDRFSAERTGGSVSTLTIQRTQQEDSAVYLCASSGGVRGNTIYFGEGSWLTVV.

This clone was seen a single time. V usage is TRBV9 and J usage is TRBJ1-3; TRBD1 is a possible D gene (5 bases). V was clipped by 0 bases and J by 0 bases, with 7 bases between them. Germline lookup yields CDR1 SGDLS and CDR2 YYNGEE. The CDR3 has 15 residues. The CDR3 spells CASSVEGNSGNTIYF. The CDR3 DNA reads as TGTGCCAGCAGCGTAGAGGGGAACTCTGGAAACACCATATATTTT.

CDR3 coding DNA: TGTGCTAGTGGCCCGGACAGGGAGGACACCGGGGAGCTGTTTTTT. Translation gives CASGPDREDTGELFF. This rearrangement joins TRBV12-5 to TRBJ2-2, with 8 bases lining up with TRBD1. The CDR3 totals 15 residues. V lost 6 bases to trimming and J lost 3 bases; unmatched junction nucleotides: 6. CDR1 and CDR2 (germline): LGHNT, FRNRAP.

The sample holds one count of this clone. This chain links TRBV5-4 with TRBJ1-1, with 9 bases that match TRBD1. The CDR3 runs to 16 residues. V shed 4 bases, J shed 2 bases, and the junction held 9 bases outside the gene matches. Germline V CDR1 and CDR2: SGHNT, YYREEE (reference sequence). For the CDR3, the DNA is TGTGCCAGCAGCAACCTAGGACAGGGGACTAACACTGAAGCTTTCTTT. Its translation: CASSNLGQGTNTEAFF.

The V and J genes are TRBV18 and TRBJ2-5; weak D call: TRBD1 (5 bases). Germline CDR1 KGHSH, CDR2 LQKENI. The CDR3 sequence is 14 residues long. The V end was cut by 2 bases, the J end by 1 base, with 8 bases between. The CDR3 reads CASSPRGSQETQYF. In nucleotides, the CDR3 is TGTGCCAGCTCACCAAGGGGCAGCCAAGAGACCCAGTACTTC.